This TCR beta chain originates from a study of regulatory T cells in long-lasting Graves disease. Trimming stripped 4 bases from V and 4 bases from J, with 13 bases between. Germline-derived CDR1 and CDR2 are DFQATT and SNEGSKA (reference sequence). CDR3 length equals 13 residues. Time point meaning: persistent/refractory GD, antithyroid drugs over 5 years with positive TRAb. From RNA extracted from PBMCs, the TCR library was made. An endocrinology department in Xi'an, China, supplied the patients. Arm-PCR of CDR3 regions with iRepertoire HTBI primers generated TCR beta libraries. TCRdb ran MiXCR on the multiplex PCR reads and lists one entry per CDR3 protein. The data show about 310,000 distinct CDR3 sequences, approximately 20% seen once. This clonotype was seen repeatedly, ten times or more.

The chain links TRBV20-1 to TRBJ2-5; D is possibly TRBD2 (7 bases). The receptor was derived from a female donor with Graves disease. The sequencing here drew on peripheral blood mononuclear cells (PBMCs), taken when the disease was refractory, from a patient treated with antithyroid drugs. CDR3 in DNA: TGCAGTGCTATACAGGGAGGGGGAGAGACCCAGTACTTC. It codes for CSAIQGGGETQYF.